This T cell receptor beta chain appears in the sequencing data of a study of cytotoxic CD8 clonotypes in ibrutinib-treated CLL. Only one count was recorded for this clone. Trimming left V 5 bases short and J 2 bases short, with 13 bases between. The CDR3 extends over 15 amino acids. Per the germline V gene, CDR1 is PRHDT and CDR2 is FYEKMQ (reference sequence). Profiled with immunoSEQ multiplex PCR; TCRdb holds only in-frame clones, not every one. The sample records around 150,000 clones, approximately 80% being singletons. Frozen PBMC stocks contributed about 2.2 micrograms of genomic DNA to the TCR beta libraries.

The source of this sequence is a human donor with chronic lymphocytic leukemia. Material: PBMCs, obtained after 36 months of ibrutinib treatment. The chain is built from TRBV13 and TRBJ2-1, with D tentatively TRBD2 (7 bases). This chain's CDR3 is CASSIGGPTYNEQFF. The DNA for the CDR3 is TGTGCCAGCAGCATCGGGGGGCCGACCTACAATGAGCAGTTCTTC.